Sequencing of this T cell receptor (beta chain) was carried out in a study of T cell responses to AZD1222 COVID-19 vaccine. Sequenced by immunoSEQ multiplex PCR; TCRdb stores in-frame clones only, minus some. Of some 96,000 clones in the sample, 70% to 85% are singletons; the top ten hold about 14%. This clone showed up just once. The ends were cut back, 3 bases at V and 1 base at J, with 15 bases in the middle. CDR1 and CDR2 (germline): SGHRS, YFSETQ. The CDR3 consists of 16 residues. The chain links TRBV5-1 to TRBJ2-3; D perhaps matches TRBD1 (6 bases). The sequence was obtained from an adult who received the AZD1222 COVID-19 vaccine. The sequencing used peripheral blood, collected 28 days after the second AZD1222 dose. The CDR3 sequence: CASSSLGAWGTDTQYF. CDR3 DNA: TGCGCCAGCAGCTCTTTGGGGGCGTGGGGCACAGATACGCAGTATTTT.